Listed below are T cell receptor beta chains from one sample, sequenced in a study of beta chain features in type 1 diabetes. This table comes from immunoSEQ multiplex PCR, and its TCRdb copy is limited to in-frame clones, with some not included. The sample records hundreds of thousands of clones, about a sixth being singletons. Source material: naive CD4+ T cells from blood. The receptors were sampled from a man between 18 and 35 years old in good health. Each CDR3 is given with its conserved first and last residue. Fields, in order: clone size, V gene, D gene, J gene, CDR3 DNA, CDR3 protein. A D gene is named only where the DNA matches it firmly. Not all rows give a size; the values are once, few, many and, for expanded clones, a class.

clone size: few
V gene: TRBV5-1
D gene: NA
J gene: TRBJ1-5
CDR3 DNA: TGCGCCAGCAGCTTGGGGGATCCGGGCCAGCCCCAGCATTTT
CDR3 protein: CASSLGDPGQPQHF

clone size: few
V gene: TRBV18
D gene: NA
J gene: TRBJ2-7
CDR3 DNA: TGTGCCAGCTCACCACCTGACAGGGCTCGGGAGGAGCAGTACTTC
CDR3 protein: CASSPPDRAREEQYF

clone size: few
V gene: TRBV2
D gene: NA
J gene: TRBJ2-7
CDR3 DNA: TGTGCCAGCAAGGAGGCGGAGGCCTACGAGCAGTACTTC
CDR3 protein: CASKEAEAYEQYF

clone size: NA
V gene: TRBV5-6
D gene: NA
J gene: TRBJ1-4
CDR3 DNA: TGTGCCAGCAGCTCGGGACGAATGGGGGAAAAACTGTTTTTT
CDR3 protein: CASSSGRMGEKLFF

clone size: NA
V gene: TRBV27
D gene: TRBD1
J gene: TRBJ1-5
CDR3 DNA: TGTGCCAGCAGTTCCTCCGGGACAGGGATCTTGCCCCAGCATTTT
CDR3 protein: CASSSSGTGILPQHF

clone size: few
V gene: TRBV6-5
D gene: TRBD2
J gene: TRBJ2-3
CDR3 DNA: TGTGCCAGCAGTTCCGGGACTAGCGGGGGGCCAGATACGCAGTATTTT
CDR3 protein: CASSSGTSGGPDTQYF

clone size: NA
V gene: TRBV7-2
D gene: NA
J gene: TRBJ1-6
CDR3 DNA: TGTGCCAGCAGCTTAAGCGTCTCCTATAATTCACCCCTCCACTTT
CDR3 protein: CASSLSVSYNSPLHF

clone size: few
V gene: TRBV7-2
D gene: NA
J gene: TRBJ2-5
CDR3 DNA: TGTGCCAGCAGCTTAGAGGGTAGAGAGACCCAGTACTTC
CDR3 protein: CASSLEGRETQYF

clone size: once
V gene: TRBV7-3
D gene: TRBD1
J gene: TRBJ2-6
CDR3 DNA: TGTGCCAGCAGCCCAGGGGGTACTGGGGCCAACGTCCTGACTTTC
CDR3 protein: CASSPGGTGANVLTF

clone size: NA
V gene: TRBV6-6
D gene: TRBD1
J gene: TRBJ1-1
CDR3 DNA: TGTGCCAGCAGTTCCCAGGGGGCATACACTGAAGCTTTCTTT
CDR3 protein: CASSSQGAYTEAFF

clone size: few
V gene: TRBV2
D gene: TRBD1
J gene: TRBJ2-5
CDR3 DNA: TGTGCCAGCAGTATACAGGGGAAAGAGACCCAGTACTTC
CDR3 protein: CASSIQGKETQYF

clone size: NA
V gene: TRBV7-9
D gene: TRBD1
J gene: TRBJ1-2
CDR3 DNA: TGTGCCAGCAGCTTAGTGTCAGGGGGGCACTATGGCTACACCTTC
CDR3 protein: CASSLVSGGHYGYTF

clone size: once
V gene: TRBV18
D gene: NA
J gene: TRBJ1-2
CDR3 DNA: TGTGCCAGCTCTCCCCAGGGCCTATTTAACTATGGCTACACCTTC
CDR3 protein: CASSPQGLFNYGYTF

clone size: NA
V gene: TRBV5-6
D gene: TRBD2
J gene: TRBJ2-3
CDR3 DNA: TGTGCCAGCAGCTTGGCTAGCGGGACCACAGATACGCAGTATTTT
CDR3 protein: CASSLASGTTDTQYF

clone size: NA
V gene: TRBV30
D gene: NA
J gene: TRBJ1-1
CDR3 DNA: TGTGCCTGGAGTGTCCCCTCCAACAGGGACTACGCTTTCTTT
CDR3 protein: CAWSVPSNRDYAFF

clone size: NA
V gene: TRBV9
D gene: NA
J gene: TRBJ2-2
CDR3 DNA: TGTGCCAGCAGCGTAGGAGGATCGGGGAAGCTGTTTTTT
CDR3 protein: CASSVGGSGKLFF

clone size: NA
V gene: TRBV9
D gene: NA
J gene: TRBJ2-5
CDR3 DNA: TGTGCCAGCAGCGTAGGGGGGGTCCAAGAGACCCAGTACTTC
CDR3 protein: CASSVGGVQETQYF

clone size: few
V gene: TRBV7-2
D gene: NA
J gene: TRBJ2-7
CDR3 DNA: TGTGCCAGCAGCGGTGGGGGGAAAAGCTCCTACGAGCAGTACTTC
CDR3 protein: CASSGGGKSSYEQYF

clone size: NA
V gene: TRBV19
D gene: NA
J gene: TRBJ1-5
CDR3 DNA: TGTGCCAGTAGTACGCGGACTGGCCCGATTCAGCCCCAGCATTTT
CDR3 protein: CASSTRTGPIQPQHF

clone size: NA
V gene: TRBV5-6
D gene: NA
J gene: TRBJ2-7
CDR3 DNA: TGTGCCAGCAGCTCCCGACTAGTAAGAACCTACGAGCAGTACTTC
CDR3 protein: CASSSRLVRTYEQYF

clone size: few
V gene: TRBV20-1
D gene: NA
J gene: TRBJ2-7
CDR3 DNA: TGCAGTGCTAGAGATATGTACGAGCAGTACTTC
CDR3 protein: CSARDMYEQYF

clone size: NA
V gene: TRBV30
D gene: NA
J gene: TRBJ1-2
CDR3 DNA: TGTGCCTGGACCGCGAGGGGGGTCTATGGCTACACCTTC
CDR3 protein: CAWTARGVYGYTF

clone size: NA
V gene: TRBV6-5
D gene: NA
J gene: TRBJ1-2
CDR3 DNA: TGTGCCAGCAGTTACCCCACCCCCGGGGGTGTAAGTGGCTACACCTTC
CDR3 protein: CASSYPTPGGVSGYTF

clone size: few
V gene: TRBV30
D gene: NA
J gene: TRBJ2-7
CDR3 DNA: TGTGCCTGGAAGGGGGTGACCTACGAGCAGTACTTC
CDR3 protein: CAWKGVTYEQYF

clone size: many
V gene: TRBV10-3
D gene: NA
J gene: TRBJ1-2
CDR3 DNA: TGTGCCAGCCAACAGCCGAACTATGGCTACACCTTC
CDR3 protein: CASQQPNYGYTF

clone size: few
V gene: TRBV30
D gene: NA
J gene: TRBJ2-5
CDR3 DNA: TGTGCCTGGAGTGTAATGCAGGGCCAAGAGACCCAGTACTTC
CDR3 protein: CAWSVMQGQETQYF

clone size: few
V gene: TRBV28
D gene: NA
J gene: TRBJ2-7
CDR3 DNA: TGTGCCAGCAGTGGCTACGAGCAGTACTTC
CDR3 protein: CASSGYEQYF

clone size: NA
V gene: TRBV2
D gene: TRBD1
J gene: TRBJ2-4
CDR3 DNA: TGTGCCAGCAGTGAGGACAGGAGGTCCATTCAGTACTTC
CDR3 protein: CASSEDRRSIQYF

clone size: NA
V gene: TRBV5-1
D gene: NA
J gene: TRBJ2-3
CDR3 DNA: TGCGCCAGCAGCTTGGCCTCTATGGGGGGAGATACGCAGTATTTT
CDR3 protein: CASSLASMGGDTQYF

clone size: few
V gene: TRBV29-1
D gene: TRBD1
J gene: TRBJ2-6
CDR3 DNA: TGCAGCGCTAGAGATACAGGGGCCGGGGCCAACGTCCTGACTTTC
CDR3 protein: CSARDTGAGANVLTF

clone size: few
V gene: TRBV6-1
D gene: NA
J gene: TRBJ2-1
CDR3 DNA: TGTGCCAGCAGTGAAGACAGGGTTGGGTACATATTCTTC
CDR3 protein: CASSEDRVGYIFF

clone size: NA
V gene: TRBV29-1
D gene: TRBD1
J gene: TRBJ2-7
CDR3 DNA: TGCAGCGTTGGGGACAGCAACGAGCAGTACTTC
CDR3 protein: CSVGDSNEQYF

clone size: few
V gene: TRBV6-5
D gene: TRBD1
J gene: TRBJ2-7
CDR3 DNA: TGTGCCAGCAGTTCCCCGGGACAGGGGATAGAGCAGTACTTC
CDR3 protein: CASSSPGQGIEQYF

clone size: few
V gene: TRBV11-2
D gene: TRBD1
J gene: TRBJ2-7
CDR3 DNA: TGTGCCAGCAGCTTACTAAGGACAGGGGGCAACGAGCAGTACTTC
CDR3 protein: CASSLLRTGGNEQYF

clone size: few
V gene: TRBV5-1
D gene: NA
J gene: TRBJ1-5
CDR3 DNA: TGCGCCAGCAGCTTGGAAGGGCAGGGTAATCAGCCCCAGCATTTT
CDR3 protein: CASSLEGQGNQPQHF